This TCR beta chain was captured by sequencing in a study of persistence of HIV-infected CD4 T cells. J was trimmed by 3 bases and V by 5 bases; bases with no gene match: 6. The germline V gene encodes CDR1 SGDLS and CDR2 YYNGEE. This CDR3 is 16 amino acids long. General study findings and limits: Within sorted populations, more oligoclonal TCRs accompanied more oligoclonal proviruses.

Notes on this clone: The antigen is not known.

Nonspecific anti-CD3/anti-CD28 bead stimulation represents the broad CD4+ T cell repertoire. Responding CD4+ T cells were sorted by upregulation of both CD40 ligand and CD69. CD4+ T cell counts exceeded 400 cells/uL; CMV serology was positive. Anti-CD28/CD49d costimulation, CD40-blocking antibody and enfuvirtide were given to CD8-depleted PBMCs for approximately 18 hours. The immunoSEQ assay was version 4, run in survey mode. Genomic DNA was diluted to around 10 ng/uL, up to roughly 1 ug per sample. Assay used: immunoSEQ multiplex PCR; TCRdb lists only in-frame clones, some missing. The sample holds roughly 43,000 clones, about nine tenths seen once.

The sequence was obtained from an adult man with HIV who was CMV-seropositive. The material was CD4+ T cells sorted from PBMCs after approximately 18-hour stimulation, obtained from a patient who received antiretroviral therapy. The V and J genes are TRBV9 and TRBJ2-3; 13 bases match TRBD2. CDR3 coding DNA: TGTGCCAGCAGTTCCCTACTAGCGGGGGGGACAGATACGCAGTATTTT. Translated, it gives CASSSLLAGGTDTQYF. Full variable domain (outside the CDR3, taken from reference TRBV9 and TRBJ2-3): DSGVTQTPKHLITATGQRVTLRCSPRSGDLSVYWYQQSLDQGLQFLIQYYNGEERAKGNILERFSAQQFPDLHSELNLSSLELGDSALYFCASSSLLAGGTDTQYFGPGTRLTVL.